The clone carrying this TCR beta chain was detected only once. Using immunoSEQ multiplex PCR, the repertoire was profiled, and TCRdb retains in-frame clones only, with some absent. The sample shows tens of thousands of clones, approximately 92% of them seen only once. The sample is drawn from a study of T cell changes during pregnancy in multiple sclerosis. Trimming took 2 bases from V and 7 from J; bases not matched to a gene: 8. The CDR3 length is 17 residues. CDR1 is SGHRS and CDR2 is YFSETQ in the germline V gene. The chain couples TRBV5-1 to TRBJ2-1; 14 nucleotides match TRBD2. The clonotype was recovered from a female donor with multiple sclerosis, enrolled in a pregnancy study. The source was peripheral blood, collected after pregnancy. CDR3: CASSLTGTSGSRNEQFF. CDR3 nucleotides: TGCGCCAGCAGCTTAACCGGGACTAGCGGGAGTAGGAATGAGCAGTTCTTC. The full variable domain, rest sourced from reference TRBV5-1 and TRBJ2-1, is KAGVTQTPRYLIKTRGQQVTLSCSPISGHRSVSWYQQTPGQGLQFLFEYFSETQRNKGNFPGRFSGRQFSNSRSEMNVSTLELGDSALYLCASSLTGTSGSRNEQFFGPGTRLTVL.